This T cell receptor beta chain was sequenced during a study of blood T cell repertoires in COVID-19. Using immunoSEQ multiplex PCR, the repertoire was profiled, and TCRdb retains in-frame clones only, with some absent. In the table there are around 37,000 clones, approximately 69% of which are singletons. The length of the CDR3 is 11 residues. Germline V gives CDR1 SEHNR, CDR2 FQNEAQ (reference sequence). Trimming cost V 8 bases and J 4 bases, with 8 bases left between them. Seattle's cohort entered during active infection and was followed longitudinally. The sample consisted of peripheral blood. The chain uses TRBV7-9 and TRBJ1-2; no firm D call. This receptor was identified in a man between 65 and 85 years old with COVID-19, enrolled during active disease. CDR3 nucleotide sequence: TGTGCCAGCGCAACTCGCTATGGCTACACCTTC. This sequence encodes CASATRYGYTF.